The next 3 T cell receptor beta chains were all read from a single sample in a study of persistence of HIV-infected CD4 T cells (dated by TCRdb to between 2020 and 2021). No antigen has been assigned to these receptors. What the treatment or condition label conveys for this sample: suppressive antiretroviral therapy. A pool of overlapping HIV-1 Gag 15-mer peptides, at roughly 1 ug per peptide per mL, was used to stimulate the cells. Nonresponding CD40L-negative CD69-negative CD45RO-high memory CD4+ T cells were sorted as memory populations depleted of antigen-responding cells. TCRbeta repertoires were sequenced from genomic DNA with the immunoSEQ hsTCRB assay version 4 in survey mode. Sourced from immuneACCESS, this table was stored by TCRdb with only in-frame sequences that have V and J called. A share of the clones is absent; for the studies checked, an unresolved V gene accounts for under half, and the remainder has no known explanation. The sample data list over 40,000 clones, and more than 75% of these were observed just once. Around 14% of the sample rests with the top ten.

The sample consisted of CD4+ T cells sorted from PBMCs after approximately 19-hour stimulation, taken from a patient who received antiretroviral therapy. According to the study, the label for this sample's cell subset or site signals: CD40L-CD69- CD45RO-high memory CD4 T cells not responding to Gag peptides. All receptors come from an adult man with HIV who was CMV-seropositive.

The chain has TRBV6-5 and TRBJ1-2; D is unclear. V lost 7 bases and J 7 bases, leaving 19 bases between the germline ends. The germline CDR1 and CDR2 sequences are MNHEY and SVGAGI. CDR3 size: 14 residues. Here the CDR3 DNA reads TGTGCCAGCACCAACGACATTCCTTCGGGTGGCTACACCTTC. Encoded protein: CASTNDIPSGGYTF.

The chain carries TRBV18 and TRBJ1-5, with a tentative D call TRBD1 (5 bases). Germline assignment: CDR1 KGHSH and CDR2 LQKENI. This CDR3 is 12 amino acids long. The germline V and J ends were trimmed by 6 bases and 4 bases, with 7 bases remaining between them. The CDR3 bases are TGTGCCAGCTCGGGGGTGAATCAGCCCCAGCATTTT. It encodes CASSGVNQPQHF.

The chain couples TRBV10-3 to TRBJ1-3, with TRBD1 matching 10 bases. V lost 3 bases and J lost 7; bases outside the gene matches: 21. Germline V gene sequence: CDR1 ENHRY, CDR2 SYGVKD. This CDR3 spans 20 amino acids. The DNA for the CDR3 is TGTGCCATCAGTGAAAGGAGAGTCAAACTAAGGGACAGGGGAACTAACACCATATATTTT. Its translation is CAISERRVKLRDRGTNTIYF.